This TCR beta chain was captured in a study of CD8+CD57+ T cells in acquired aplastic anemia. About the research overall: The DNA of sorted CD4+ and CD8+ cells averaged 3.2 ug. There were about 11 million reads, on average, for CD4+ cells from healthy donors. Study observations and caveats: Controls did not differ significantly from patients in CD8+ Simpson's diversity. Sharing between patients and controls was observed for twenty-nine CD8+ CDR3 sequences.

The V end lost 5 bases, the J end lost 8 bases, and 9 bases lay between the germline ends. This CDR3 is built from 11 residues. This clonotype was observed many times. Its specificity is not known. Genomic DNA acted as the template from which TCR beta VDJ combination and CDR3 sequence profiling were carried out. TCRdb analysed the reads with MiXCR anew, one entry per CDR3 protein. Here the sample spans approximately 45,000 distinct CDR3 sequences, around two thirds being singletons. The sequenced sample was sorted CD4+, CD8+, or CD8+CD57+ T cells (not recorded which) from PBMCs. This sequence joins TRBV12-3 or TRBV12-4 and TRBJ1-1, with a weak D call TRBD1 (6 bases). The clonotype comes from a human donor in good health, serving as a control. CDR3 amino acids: CASSPDREAFF. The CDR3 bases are TGTGCCAGCAGTCCCGACAGGGAAGCTTTCTTT.